This section outlines one TCR beta chain sequence together with its context. The trim removed 2 bases at V and 2 bases at J, leaving 3 bases unmatched. Germline assignment: CDR1 MNHEY and CDR2 SMNVEV (reference sequence). CDR3 size: 16 residues. The sample originates from a study of human T cells and chemical hapten exposure. Time point denoted: patch test 1, 2 weeks after DPC sensitization. Treatment: therapeutic diphenylcyclopropenone sensitization with weekly scalp DPC. Extraction of total RNA was performed on unfractionated whole blood. TCRdb used MiXCR to reprocess the RACE reads, holding one entry per CDR3 protein. The data hold approximately 340,000 distinct CDR3 sequences, with under 8% observed a single time.

The rearrangement uses TRBV27 and TRBJ2-6; 7 nucleotides line up with TRBD1. The input for sequencing was whole blood, taken in connection with sensitization to the hapten diphenylcyclopropenone (DPC). This clonotype originated in a woman aged 18-35 years with alopecia areata. Some clones in this sample may be carry-over from other donors' samples. The CDR3 sequence is CASSLEGAAGANVLTF. The CDR3 DNA is TGTGCCAGCAGTTTAGAGGGGGCGGCTGGGGCCAACGTCCTGACTTTC.